These 8 T cell receptor beta chains were sequenced from one sample in a study of regulatory T cells in long-lasting Graves disease. Time point: persistent/refractory GD, antithyroid drugs over 5 years with positive TRAb. Preparation of the TCR library used RNA extracted from PBMCs. Through Arm-PCR of CDR3 regions and iRepertoire HTBI primers, TCR beta libraries were built. Each CDR3 protein gets one entry after TCRdb re-called the multiplex PCR reads with MiXCR. The sample holds about 430,000 distinct CDR3 sequences; around 20% are singletons and the top ten take roughly an eighth. The material was peripheral blood mononuclear cells (PBMCs), obtained when the disease was refractory, from a patient treated with antithyroid drugs. These receptors originate from a female donor with Graves disease.

This clonotype was observed at least ten times. The chain couples TRBV28 to TRBJ1-5; weak D call: TRBD1 (6 bases). The CDR3 consists of 17 residues. V was pared by 3 bases and J by 1 base, with 16 bases between. The germline gives CDR1 MDHEN, CDR2 SYDVKM. This CDR3 reads CASSFPGVFPSNQPQHF. CDR3 DNA sequence: TGTGCCAGCAGTTTCCCAGGGGTTTTCCCCAGCAATCAGCCCCAGCATTTT. The whole variable domain, filled in from reference TRBV28 and TRBJ1-5, reads DVKVTQSSRYLVKRTGEKVFLECVQDMDHENMFWYRQDPGLGLRLIYFSYDVKMKEKGDIPEGYSVSREKKERFSLILESASTNQTSMYLCASSFPGVFPSNQPQHFGDGTRLSIL.

There are many counts of this clonotype. The V call is TRBV7-6, the J call TRBJ1-1, with a possible D match to TRBD1 (5 bases). The CDR3 is 15 amino acids. Germline-derived CDR1 and CDR2 are SGHVS and FNYEAQ. V lost 5 bases and J lost 6, with 19 bases in between. The DNA for the CDR3 is TGTGCCAGCAGCCCCGGCGGAGGCCGGGGGGCTGAAGCTTTCTTT. Translating gives CASSPGGGRGAEAFF. Using reference TRBV7-6 and TRBJ1-1 for the parts outside the CDR3, the full variable domain is GAGVSQSPRYKVTKRGQDVALRCDPISGHVSLYWYRQALGQGPEFLTYFNYEAQQDKSGLPNDRFSAERPEGSISTLTIQRTEQRDSAMYRCASSPGGGRGAEAFFGQGTRLTVV.

This clonotype was counted many times. This chain joins TRBV24-1 and TRBJ2-7, with no clear D. The V end was cut by 4 bases, the J end by 2 bases, with 8 bases between. Germline assignment: CDR1 KGHDR and CDR2 SFDVKD. The CDR3 totals 13 residues. Here the CDR3 reads CATSDPAAYEQYF. DNA for the CDR3: TGTGCCACCAGTGACCCAGCAGCCTACGAGCAGTACTTC.

The J gene is TRBJ2-5, the V gene TRBV6-1; D may be TRBD1 (5 bases). This CDR3 region has 14 residues. The germline V gene encodes CDR1 MNHNS and CDR2 SASEGT. Deletions cut 7 bases from V and 1 base from J, with 13 bases between. CDR3 in amino acids: CASKDATVQETQYF. The CDR3 DNA follows: TGTGCCAGCAAAGACGCGACAGTCCAAGAGACCCAGTACTTC.

This clonotype occurred many times. This chain joins TRBV2 and TRBJ1-5; the match to TRBD1 covers 10 bases. Trimming took 6 bases from V and 2 from J; bases not matched to a gene: 10. The CDR3 is made up of 17 amino acids. Germline CDR1 is SNHLY and CDR2 is FYNNEI. CDR3 nucleotide sequence: TGTGCCAGCAGGCGAGAACGGACAGGGGGGGGCAATCAGCCCCAGCATTTT. This encodes CASRRERTGGGNQPQHF.

This clonotype was counted at least ten times. The chain uses TRBV30 and TRBJ2-7; D gene ambiguous. Trimming shortened V by 8 bases and J by 4 bases, and 9 bases separated the two germline ends. The CDR3 extends over 10 amino acids. In germline, CDR1 is GTSNPN, CDR2 SVGIG (reference sequence). CDR3 bases: TGTGCCCACGGAGAGTACGAGCAGTACTTC. This translates into CAHGEYEQYF.

V gene TRBV24-1 combines with J gene TRBJ1-6, with TRBD1 matching 8 bases. The CDR3 is made up of 15 amino acids. V trimming: 3 bases; J trimming: 9 bases; junction bases outside the gene matches: 6. Germline V lookup: CDR1 KGHDR, CDR2 SFDVKD. The CDR3 spells CATSDTDRDASPLHF. CDR3 nucleotide sequence: TGTGCCACCAGTGATACGGACAGGGACGCTTCACCCCTCCACTTT.

This clonotype has just one count. A much larger clone lies one base from this, so it may be a read error. The CDR3: CASSSSNSNQPQHF. Written as DNA, the CDR3 is TGTGCCAGCAGTTCCAGTAATAGCAATCAGCCCCAGCATTTT. The rearrangement uses TRBV6-2 or TRBV6-3 and TRBJ1-5; D gene unclear. Per the germline V gene, CDR1 is MNHEY and CDR2 is SVGEGT. The CDR3 consists of 14 residues. Trimming stripped 4 bases from V and 0 bases from J, with 7 bases between.